This T cell receptor (beta chain) is from a study of regulatory T cells in long-lasting Graves disease (dated by TCRdb to the early 2020s). About the full investigation: Antithyroid drugs had been taken for less than 3 months by newly diagnosed Graves' disease patients. This study used TCR sequencing and RNA sequencing of peripheral blood to compare persistent Graves' disease patients against newly diagnosed Graves' disease patients. A total of roughly 33 samples underwent TCR sequencing: around 13 from persistent and roughly 20 from newly diagnosed Graves' disease patients. The study was conducted in China and was registered as a clinical trial.

This clonotype was seen only a few times. Its binding antigen is unknown. No qualities accompany the bases; no much larger clone lies one base away. The time point label corresponds to: newly diagnosed GD, antithyroid drugs for less than 3 months. RNA was extracted from PBMCs in TRIzol for both TCR sequencing and RNA sequencing. The diagnosis of Graves' disease followed American Thyroid Association guidelines. Patients for the study were recruited at an endocrinology department in Xi'an, China. Each patient gave 9 to 10 milliliters of peripheral blood, collected in an EDTA anticoagulant tube. PBMCs were isolated by Ficoll Paque Plus density gradient separation without further T cell sorting. An Agilent 2100 Bioanalyzer and agarose gel were used to check RNA quality, while a NanoDrop 2000 measured RNA concentration. The library was generated by multiplex PCR. The reads were generated on an Illumina HiSeq 4000. CDR3 regions were amplified by Arm-PCR with iRepertoire HTBI primers to construct TCR beta libraries. Before sequencing, the PCR products went through gel purification. As for the original processing: A total of fewer than 80 TRBV and 14 TRBJ segments were identified across samples and were used for gene usage analysis of CDR3 amino acid clonotypes. COPE and FqMerger were used to merge the filtered high-quality paired reads into contigs. BLAST was used to align contigs to IMGT TRBV, TRBD and TRBJ reference genes, with CDR3 defined following IMGT. Any clonotype with a frequency above 0.1% was counted as a highly expanded clone. Shannon entropy was used to measure repertoire diversity, and the Gini coefficient was used to measure V-J evenness. Public clonotypes were defined as clonotypes shared by more than one individual. TCRdb ran its own pipeline on the public reads, namely fastp trimming at Q25 and MiXCR clone calling, and kept in-frame beta chains. Each CDR3 protein appears once, grouped with its most common genes and DNA. The V and J calls and clone size come from TCRdb's table, not from the authors' own analysis. This sample gives 450,000 to 500,000 distinct CDR3 sequences in total; about 17% of them show up just once. The top ten constitute about 12% of the sample.

The full study reports these points: TRBV28, TRBJ1-2 and TRBJ2-5 were preferentially used in persistent disease, while TRBV20-1 and TRBJ2-1 were favored in newly diagnosed disease. The study examined only peripheral blood because the primary lesion, thyroid tissue, could not be accessed. Persistent Graves' disease patients showed lower TCR Shannon entropy and fewer highly expanded clones than newly diagnosed patients, suggesting clonal expansion. The small sample size was acknowledged by the authors as a limitation that may reduce accuracy. Sequencing and analysis were restricted to the TCR beta chain. Patients with persistent disease shared more public clonotypes (about 3,000) than newly diagnosed patients did (nearly 1,000).

CDR1 and CDR2, per the germline V gene (reference sequence), are LGHDT and YNNKEL. Including cysteine and phenylalanine, the CDR3 has 15 amino acids. Only the CDR3 region is kept as DNA, spanning 45 bases read in frame from base 1. From V the trimming removes 6 bases and from J it removes 7 bases, while the gene matches leave 3 bases of the junction unaccounted for. These sequences were also reported in another study, on T cells in Graves' hyperthyroidism and ophthalmopathy. From the second report: A patient counted as having stable Graves' hyperthyroidism if no progression to ophthalmopathy occurred over 18 months of follow-up. Hyperthyroidism patients were newly diagnosed, with disease duration under 2 months, and aged 18 to 65 years. Patients with uncontrolled infections, other autoimmune diseases, pregnancy or lactation were excluded. Diagnoses were established on the basis of clinical symptoms, serum thyroxine and TRAb, thyroid ultrasound, and orbital computed tomography. The TCR CDR3 was subjected to a first round of RT-PCR using the HTBI primer set and the Qiagen OneStep RT-PCR kit. Most expanded thyroid clonotypes (frequency above 0.001) were also found in blood, which suggests that blood repertoires may mirror thyroid immune responses. A model built on a 13 V-J signature distinguished ophthalmopathy from stable hyperthyroidism, reaching around 88% sensitivity and under 84% specificity in cross-validation and 80%/75% in testing. In validation, the model predicted progression to ophthalmopathy a median of about 6.5 months before onset, with approximately 68% sensitivity and around 76% specificity. To identify distinguishing TCR V-J signatures, a discovery cohort of 100 or so patients was used, comprising 40 to 45 with Graves' ophthalmopathy and 57 with stable Graves' hyperthyroidism. Whether ophthalmopathy could be predicted prospectively was tested in an independent validation cohort made up of about 18 hyperthyroidism patients plus 17 patients who later progressed to ophthalmopathy. The roughly 90 discovery patients were divided at random into training and test sets in a 7:3 ratio. The study also compared thyroid tissue and blood T-cell repertoires from about 6 Graves' hyperthyroidism patients. After blood sampling, hyperthyroidism patients were treated with methimazole at a starting dose of 30 mg daily, and ophthalmopathy patients were treated with high-dose intravenous methylprednisolone. Libraries were constructed in a second round of multiplex PCR, after which size selection and purification were performed. Sequencing of the libraries was done on an Illumina HiSeq2000 using paired-end 100 bp reads. SOAPnuke was used to process the raw data, throwing out any read that contained adapters or uncalled bases, had a mean Phred below 15, or lacked an exact constant-primer or identifier match. High-quality paired reads were merged using COPE v1.2.5, and each unique nucleotide sequence was defined as a clonotype. MiTCR v1.1 was used to align clonotypes to the IMGT TRBV, TRBD and TRBJ reference segments. The analysis included only V-J combinations with a frequency above 0.0001, which together covered 99% to 99.2% of the repertoires. The TCS score was defined as the ratio of F50 (clonal expansion) to E x V (chaos), calculated using BLOSUM62-based TCRdist between CDR3 peptides within each V-J. Welch's t-statistics and random forest reduced fewer than 550 V-J features to fewer than 15, which were used in a naive Bayes classifier (R e1071). No statistical method was used to set the sample size in advance, and investigators knew the group allocation. TCR Vbeta CDR3 sequencing of 140 or so peripheral blood samples (around 45 ophthalmopathy, 70 to 85 hyperthyroidism and roughly 17 progressor patients) is reported in the paper.

The TCR was taken from a man between 40 and 49 years old with Graves disease. Donor details come from another sample of the same person, matched by shared clones. Here the sequenced sample was peripheral blood mononuclear cells (PBMCs), taken at new diagnosis, from a patient treated with antithyroid drugs. The chain is assembled from TRBV3-1 and TRBJ2-1; 16 central nucleotides agree with TRBD2. For the CDR3, the sequence is CASSGTSGRVNEQFF. Read as DNA, the sequence is TGTGCCAGCAGTGGGACTAGCGGGAGGGTGAATGAGCAGTTCTTC.